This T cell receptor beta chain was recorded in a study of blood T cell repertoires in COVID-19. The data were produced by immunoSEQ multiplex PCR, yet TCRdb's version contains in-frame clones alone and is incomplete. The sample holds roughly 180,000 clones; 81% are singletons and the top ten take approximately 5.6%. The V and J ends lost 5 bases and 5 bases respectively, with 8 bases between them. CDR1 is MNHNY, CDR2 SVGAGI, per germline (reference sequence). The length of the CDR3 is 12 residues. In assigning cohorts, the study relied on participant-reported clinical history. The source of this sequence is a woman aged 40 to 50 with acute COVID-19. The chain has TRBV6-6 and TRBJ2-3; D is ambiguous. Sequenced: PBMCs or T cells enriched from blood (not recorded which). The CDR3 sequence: CASSPLLDTQYF. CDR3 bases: TGTGCCAGCAGTCCACTATTAGATACGCAGTATTTT.